This passage covers 21 T cell receptor beta chains from one sample sequenced in a study of T cell repertoires in cytomegalovirus infection. TCRdb analysed the reads with MiXCR anew, one entry per CDR3 protein. The sample carries approximately 320,000 distinct CDR3 sequences, 9.5% recorded once. Sequenced input: PBMCs. These receptors were obtained from a human donor in good health (CMV status not recorded). Some clones in this sample may be carry-over from other donors' samples.

The sample holds many counts of this clonotype. The gene calls are TRBV7-2 and TRBJ2-3; D not certain. V was shortened by 1 base and J by 0 bases, with 14 bases between the two germline ends. The CDR3 contains 17 residues. Germline values: CDR1 SGHTA, CDR2 FQGNSA. CDR3 bases: TGTGCCAGCAGCTTAGGAGGCGCGCAAAGGAGCACAGATACGCAGTATTTT. Encoded protein: CASSLGGAQRSTDTQYF.

The chain uses TRBV27 and TRBJ2-1; TRBD2 aligns across 11 bases. This CDR3 contains 16 residues. The germline V gene has CDR1 MNHEY and CDR2 SMNVEV (reference sequence). Trimming took 10 bases from V and 3 from J; bases not matched to a gene: 11. This CDR3 reads CATGLAEGPFYNEQFF. The CDR3 bases are TGTGCCACGGGACTAGCGGAGGGCCCCTTCTACAATGAGCAGTTCTTC.

This clonotype was detected ten times or more. V gene TRBV7-2 combines with J gene TRBJ1-4; D is unclear. There are 15 residues in the CDR3. CDR1 and CDR2 (germline): SGHTA, FQGNSA. V shed 6 bases and J shed 0 bases, with 11 bases lying between them. This CDR3 reads CASSLGSSTNEKLFF. The CDR3 nucleotides are TGTGCCAGCAGTCTGGGGAGCTCAACTAATGAAAAACTGTTTTTT.

CDR3 coding DNA: TGTGCCAGCAAGGGCATGACCAACACTGAAGCTTTCTTT. Its translation: CASKGMTNTEAFF. V gene TRBV2 combines with J gene TRBJ1-1; D is unclear. CDR1 and CDR2 from the germline V gene are SNHLY and FYNNEI. The CDR3 runs 13 residues. V was cut by 7 bases and J by 2 bases, with 11 bases left in between. Based on the CDR3 plus reference TRBV2 and TRBJ1-1, the full variable domain is EPEVTQTPSHQVTQMGQEVILRCVPISNHLYFYWYRQILGQKVEFLVSFYNNEISEKSEIFDDQFSVERPDGSNFTLKIRSTKLEDSAMYFCASKGMTNTEAFFGQGTRLTVV.

The chain couples TRBV25-1 to TRBJ2-7; D gene uncertain. Germline assignment: CDR1 MGHDK and CDR2 SYGVNS. V was pared by 1 base and J by 2 bases, with 9 bases between. The CDR3 extends over 14 amino acids. CDR3 region: CASSESGRTYEQYF. CDR3 sequence (DNA): TGTGCCAGCAGTGAATCTGGCCGCACCTACGAGCAGTACTTC.

The chain couples TRBV28 to TRBJ2-4; 8 positions match TRBD1. The CDR3 contains 17 residues. Looked up from germline, CDR1 is MDHEN and CDR2 is SYDVKM. Losses at the gene ends were 5 bases for V and 1 base for J; bases not matched to a gene: 10. This CDR3 is CASSDLDRQGAKNIQYF. CDR3 coding DNA: TGTGCCAGCAGTGACTTGGACAGACAGGGGGCCAAAAACATTCAGTACTTC. The full variable domain, completed using reference TRBV28 and TRBJ2-4, is DVKVTQSSRYLVKRTGEKVFLECVQDMDHENMFWYRQDPGLGLRLIYFSYDVKMKEKGDIPEGYSVSREKKERFSLILESASTNQTSMYLCASSDLDRQGAKNIQYFGAGTRLSVL.

The J gene is TRBJ2-2, the V gene TRBV7-9; tentative D call: TRBD2 (6 bases). From germline, CDR1 is SEHNR and CDR2 FQNEAQ (reference sequence). Trimming took 5 bases from V and 1 from J, leaving 17 bases between them. The CDR3 extends over 17 amino acids. CDR3 sequence reads: CASSPVLGGWNTGELFF. Written as DNA, the CDR3 is TGTGCCAGCAGCCCCGTTTTGGGGGGATGGAACACCGGGGAGCTGTTTTTT.

The gene calls are TRBV7-9 and TRBJ1-4; 9 bases fit TRBD1. This CDR3 comprises 14 residues. From germline, CDR1 is SEHNR and CDR2 FQNEAQ (reference sequence). V lost 4 bases, J lost 12 bases, and 9 bases stayed unmatched. The CDR3 DNA reads TGTGCCAGCAGCTCAAGACAGGGGGAGACGGAACTGTTTTTT. The encoded protein is CASSSRQGETELFF. The variable domain in full, with the rest retrieved from reference TRBV7-9 and TRBJ1-4, is DTGVSQNPRHKITKRGQNVTFRCDPISEHNRLYWYRQTLGQGPEFLTYFQNEAQLEKSRLLSDRFSAERPKGSFSTLEIQRTEQGDSAMYLCASSSRQGETELFFGSGTQLSVL.

This clonotype was seen repeatedly, ten times or more. The rearrangement joins TRBV7-2 to TRBJ1-2; TRBD1 matches at 10 bases. The V and J ends lost 1 base and 5 bases, in that order; junction bases with no gene match: 4. Germline-derived CDR1 and CDR2 are SGHTA and FQGNSA. The CDR3 consists of 15 residues. The CDR3 DNA follows: TGTGCCAGCAGCTTAGGACAGGGGGCTATTTATGGCTACACCTTC. Protein product: CASSLGQGAIYGYTF.

The genes are TRBV4-3 and TRBJ2-7; 7 nucleotides line up with TRBD2. V lost 4 bases, J lost 3 bases, and 12 bases stayed unmatched. The CDR3 has 16 residues. Germline-derived CDR1 and CDR2 are LGHNA and YSLEER. The CDR3 DNA sequence: TGCGCCAGCAGCCCCTGGGATACTAGCGAGATCTACGAGCAGTACTTC. It translates to CASSPWDTSEIYEQYF.

The chain couples TRBV12-3 or TRBV12-4 to TRBJ1-2; TRBD1 might be the D (6 bases). This CDR3 has 14 residues. V shed 7 bases and J shed 8 bases, with 20 bases lying between them. The CDR3 DNA follows: TGTGCCAGCAATAATACAGGGACTCGGAGCGGCTACACCTTC. It translates to CASNNTGTRSGYTF.

On this clonotype: Just one base apart from a much larger clone, this may be a read error. The chain couples TRBV15 to TRBJ1-1; D is perhaps TRBD1 (5 bases). The germline V gene encodes CDR1 LNHNV and CDR2 YYDKDF (reference sequence). The length of the CDR3 is 13 residues. The CDR3 reads CVTSGRANTEAFF. DNA for the CDR3: TGTGTCACCAGCGGCAGGGCGAACACTGAAGCTTTCTTT.

This clonotype was observed at least ten times. The genes are TRBV10-2 and TRBJ1-5, with D possibly TRBD1 on 6 matching bases. CDR1 is WSHSY and CDR2 is SAAADI in the germline V gene. The CDR3 consists of 14 residues. With 4 bases removed from V and 6 bases from J, the gap between germline ends came to 13 bases. DNA for the CDR3: TGCGCCAGCAGTGGTTTGGACAGATCTCAGCCCCAGCATTTT. Amino acid sequence: CASSGLDRSQPQHF.

This rearrangement joins TRBV27 to TRBJ1-1; maybe TRBD1 (6 bases). CDR3 length: 13 amino acids. Deletions cut 8 bases from V and 10 bases from J, with 20 bases between. Germline V gene sequence: CDR1 MNHEY, CDR2 SMNVEV (reference sequence). Written as DNA, the CDR3 is TGTGCCAGCGGAGACGGGACACGGCGTGGAGCTTTCTTT. Its protein is CASGDGTRRGAFF.

The sample holds a few counts of this clonotype. The rearrangement uses TRBV28 and TRBJ1-2; unclear D gene. Germline lookup yields CDR1 MDHEN and CDR2 SYDVKM. Trimming removed 3 bases at V and 5 bases at J, with 10 bases between. CDR3 length equals 13 residues. CDR3: CASSFWTAYGYTF. The CDR3 DNA reads TGTGCCAGCAGTTTCTGGACGGCTTATGGCTACACCTTC.

This clonotype was recorded a few times. The chain carries TRBV5-1 and TRBJ2-7, with D perhaps TRBD1 (6 bases). Germline V gene data show CDR1 as SGHRS and CDR2 as YFSETQ. The CDR3 has 12 amino acids. Trimming took 7 bases from V and 4 from J, leaving 12 bases between them. CDR3 coding DNA: TGCGCCAGCGGGACACAAGAGTACGAGCAGTACTTC. As protein: CASGTQEYEQYF. Variable domain in full (rest from reference TRBV5-1 and TRBJ2-7): KAGVTQTPRYLIKTRGQQVTLSCSPISGHRSVSWYQQTPGQGLQFLFEYFSETQRNKGNFPGRFSGRQFSNSRSEMNVSTLELGDSALYLCASGTQEYEQYFGPGTRLTVT.

This clonotype was counted many times. The chain links TRBV7-6 to TRBJ1-1, with no clear D. Germline assignment: CDR1 SGHVS and CDR2 FNYEAQ. The CDR3 runs to 15 residues. The ends were cut back, 0 bases at V and 0 bases at J, with 8 bases in the middle. CDR3 amino acids: CASSLAPQMNTEAFF. DNA of the CDR3: TGTGCCAGCAGCTTAGCTCCACAGATGAACACTGAAGCTTTCTTT.

This clonotype was counted between two and nine times. J is TRBJ2-1 and V is TRBV11-1, with D possibly called TRBD1 or TRBD2 (5 bases each). The germline gives CDR1 SGHAT, CDR2 FQDESV (reference sequence). CDR3 size: 19 residues. Trimming removed 5 bases from V and 0 bases from J, with 23 bases in between. The chain's CDR3 is CASSPSGTKPRGSYNEQFF. The CDR3 coding sequence is TGTGCCAGCAGCCCCTCGGGGACCAAACCCCGGGGCTCCTACAATGAGCAGTTCTTC.

This clonotype was observed many times. The chain employs TRBV3-1 and TRBJ2-1; D possibly uses TRBD1 or TRBD2 (6 bases each). The CDR3 is 17 residues long. Trimming took 0 bases from V and 1 from J, leaving 13 bases between them. The germline gives CDR1 LGHDT, CDR2 YNNKEL (reference sequence). CDR3 amino acids: CASSQDERGESYNEQFF. In nucleotides, the CDR3 is TGTGCCAGCAGCCAAGATGAAAGGGGGGAATCCTACAATGAGCAGTTCTTC.

The CDR3 DNA reads as TGTGCCAGCAGGAAAGGACTAGCGGGGGGGCGACGAGAGACCCAGTACTTC. This codes for CASRKGLAGGRRETQYF. V and J are TRBV2 and TRBJ2-5, with 15 nucleotides matching TRBD2. This CDR3 contains 17 residues. Trimming removed 6 bases from V and 4 bases from J; junction bases left unmatched: 9. Germline CDR1 SNHLY, CDR2 FYNNEI.

The chain is built from TRBV28 and TRBJ1-5; TRBD1 matches 8 bases. From germline, CDR1 is MDHEN and CDR2 SYDVKM. V gave up 6 bases and J gave up 1 base; unmatched junction bases: 5. The CDR3 runs 15 residues. CDR3 nucleotide sequence: TGTGCCAGCAGATCCGGGACAGGAAGCAATCAGCCCCAGCATTTT. Translating it yields CASRSGTGSNQPQHF.